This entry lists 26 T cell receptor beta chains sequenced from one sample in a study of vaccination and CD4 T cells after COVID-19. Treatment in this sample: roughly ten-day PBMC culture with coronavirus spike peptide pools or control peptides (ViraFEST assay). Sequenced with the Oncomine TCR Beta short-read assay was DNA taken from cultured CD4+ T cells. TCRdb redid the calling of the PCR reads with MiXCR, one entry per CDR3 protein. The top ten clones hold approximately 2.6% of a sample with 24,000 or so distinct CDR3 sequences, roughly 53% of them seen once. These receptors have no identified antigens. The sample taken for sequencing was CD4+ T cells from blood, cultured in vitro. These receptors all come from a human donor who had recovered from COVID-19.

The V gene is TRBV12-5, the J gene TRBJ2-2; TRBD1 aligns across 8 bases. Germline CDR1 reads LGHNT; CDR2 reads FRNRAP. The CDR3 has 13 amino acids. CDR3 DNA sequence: TGTGCCTCGGGACAGGTAGCCACCGGGGAGCTGTTTTTT. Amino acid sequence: CASGQVATGELFF.

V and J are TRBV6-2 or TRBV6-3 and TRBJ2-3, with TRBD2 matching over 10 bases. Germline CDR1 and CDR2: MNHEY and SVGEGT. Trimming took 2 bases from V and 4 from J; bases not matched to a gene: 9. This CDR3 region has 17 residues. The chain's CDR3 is CASSYRYLAGVPDTQYF. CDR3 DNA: TGTGCCAGCAGTTACCGTTACCTAGCGGGAGTACCAGATACGCAGTATTTT.

This CDR3 reads CASSLKASFDTEAFF. CDR3 nucleotide sequence: TGTGCCAGCAGCCTTAAGGCTTCGTTCGACACTGAAGCTTTCTTT. The chain couples TRBV7-2 to TRBJ1-1, with no clear D. Per the germline V gene, CDR1 is SGHTA and CDR2 is FQGNSA. The CDR3 sequence is 15 residues long. V dropped 5 bases and J dropped 3 bases, with 16 bases sitting between them.

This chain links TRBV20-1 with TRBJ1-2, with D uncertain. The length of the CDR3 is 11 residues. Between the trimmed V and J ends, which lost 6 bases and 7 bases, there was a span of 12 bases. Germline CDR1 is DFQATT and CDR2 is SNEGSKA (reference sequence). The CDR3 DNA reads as TGCAGTGCCGATTCAGACCCTGGCTACACCTTC. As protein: CSADSDPGYTF.

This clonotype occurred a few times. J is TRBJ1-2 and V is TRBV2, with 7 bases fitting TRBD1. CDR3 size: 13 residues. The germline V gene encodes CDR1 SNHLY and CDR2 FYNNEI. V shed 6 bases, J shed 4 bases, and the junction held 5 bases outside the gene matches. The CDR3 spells CASRGDSFYGYTF. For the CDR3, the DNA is TGTGCCAGCAGGGGGGACAGTTTCTATGGCTACACCTTC. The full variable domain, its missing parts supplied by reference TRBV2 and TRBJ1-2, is EPEVTQTPSHQVTQMGQEVILRCVPISNHLYFYWYRQILGQKVEFLVSFYNNEISEKSEIFDDQFSVERPDGSNFTLKIRSTKLEDSAMYFCASRGDSFYGYTFGSGTRLTVV.

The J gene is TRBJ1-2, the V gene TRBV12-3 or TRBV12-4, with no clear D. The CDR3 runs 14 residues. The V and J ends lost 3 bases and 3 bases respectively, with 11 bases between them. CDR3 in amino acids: CASSFEDGYYGYTF. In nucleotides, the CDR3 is TGTGCCAGCAGTTTTGAAGACGGATACTATGGCTACACCTTC.

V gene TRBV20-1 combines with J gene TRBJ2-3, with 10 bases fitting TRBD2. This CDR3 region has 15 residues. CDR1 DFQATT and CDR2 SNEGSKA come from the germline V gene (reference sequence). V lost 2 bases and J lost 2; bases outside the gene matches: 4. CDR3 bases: TGCAGTGCTAGACATAGCGGGAGGAACACAGATACGCAGTATTTT. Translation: CSARHSGRNTDTQYF.

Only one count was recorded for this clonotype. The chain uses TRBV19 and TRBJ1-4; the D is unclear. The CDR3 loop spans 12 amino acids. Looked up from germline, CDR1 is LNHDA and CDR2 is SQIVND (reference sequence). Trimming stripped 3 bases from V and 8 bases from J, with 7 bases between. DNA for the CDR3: TGTGCCAGTAGTATCTCTGAGGAAAAACTGTTTTTT. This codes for CASSISEEKLFF.

The CDR3 protein is CASSQTRAEAFF. CDR3 in DNA: TGTGCCAGCAGTCAGACGAGGGCTGAAGCTTTCTTT. The rearrangement links TRBV6-1 to TRBJ1-1; D is uncertain. This CDR3 has 12 residues. V lost 5 bases and J lost 6, with 10 bases in between. The germline V gene has CDR1 MNHNS and CDR2 SASEGT.

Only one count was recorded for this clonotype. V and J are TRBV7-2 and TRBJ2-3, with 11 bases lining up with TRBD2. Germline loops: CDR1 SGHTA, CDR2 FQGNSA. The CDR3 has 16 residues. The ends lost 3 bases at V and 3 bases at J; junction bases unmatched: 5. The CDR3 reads CASSFFSGGATDTQYF. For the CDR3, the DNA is TGTGCCAGCAGCTTCTTTAGCGGGGGGGCAACAGATACGCAGTATTTT.

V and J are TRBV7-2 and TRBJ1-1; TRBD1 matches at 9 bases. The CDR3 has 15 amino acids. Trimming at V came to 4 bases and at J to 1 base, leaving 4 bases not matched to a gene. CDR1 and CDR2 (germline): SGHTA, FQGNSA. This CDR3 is CASSWDRVGNTEAFF. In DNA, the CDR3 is TGTGCCAGCAGCTGGGACAGGGTAGGGAACACTGAAGCTTTCTTT.

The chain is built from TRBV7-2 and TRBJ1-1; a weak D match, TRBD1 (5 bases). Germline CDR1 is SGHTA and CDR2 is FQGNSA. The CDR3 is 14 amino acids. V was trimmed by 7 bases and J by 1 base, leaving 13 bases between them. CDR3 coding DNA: TGTGCCAGCAACCACCTGAGGGGGAACACTGAAGCTTTCTTT. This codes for CASNHLRGNTEAFF.

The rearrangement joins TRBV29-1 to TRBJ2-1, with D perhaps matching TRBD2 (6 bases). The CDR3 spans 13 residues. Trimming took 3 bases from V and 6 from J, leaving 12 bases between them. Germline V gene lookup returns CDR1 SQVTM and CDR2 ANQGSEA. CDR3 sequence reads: CSVESSVRNEQFF. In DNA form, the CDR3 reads TGCAGCGTTGAGTCTAGCGTCCGCAATGAGCAGTTCTTC.

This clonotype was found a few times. Written as DNA, the CDR3 is TGTGCCAGCAGTGTTCGGTCAGGGATGAACACTGAAGCTTTCTTT. Protein sequence: CASSVRSGMNTEAFF. The chain couples TRBV12-3 or TRBV12-4 to TRBJ1-1; TRBD1 is a possible D gene (5 bases). Trimming stripped 5 bases from V and 0 bases from J, with 13 bases between. CDR3 length: 15 residues.

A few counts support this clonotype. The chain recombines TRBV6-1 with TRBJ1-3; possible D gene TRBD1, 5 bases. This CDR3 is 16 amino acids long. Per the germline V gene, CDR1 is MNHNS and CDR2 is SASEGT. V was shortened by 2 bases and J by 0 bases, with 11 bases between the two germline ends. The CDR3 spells CASSEIRTNSGNTIYF. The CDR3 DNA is TGTGCCAGCAGTGAAATTCGGACAAACTCTGGAAACACCATATATTTT.

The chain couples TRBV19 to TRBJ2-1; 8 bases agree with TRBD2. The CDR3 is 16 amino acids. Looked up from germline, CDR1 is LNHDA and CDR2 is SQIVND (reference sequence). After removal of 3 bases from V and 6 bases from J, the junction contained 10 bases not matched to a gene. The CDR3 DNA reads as TGTGCCAGTAGTATTCGGGGGGGACTAGAGAGCAATGAGCAGTTCTTC. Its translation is CASSIRGGLESNEQFF.

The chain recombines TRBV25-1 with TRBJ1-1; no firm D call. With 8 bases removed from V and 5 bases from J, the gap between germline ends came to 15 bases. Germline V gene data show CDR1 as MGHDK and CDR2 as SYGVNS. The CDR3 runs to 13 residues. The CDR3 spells CASQERVGTEAFF. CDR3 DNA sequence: TGTGCCAGCCAGGAAAGGGTCGGGACTGAAGCTTTCTTT.

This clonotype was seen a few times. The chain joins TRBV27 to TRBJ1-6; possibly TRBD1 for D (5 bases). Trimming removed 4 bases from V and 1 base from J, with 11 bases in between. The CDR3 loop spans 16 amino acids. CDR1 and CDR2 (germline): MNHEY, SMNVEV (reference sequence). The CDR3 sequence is CASSYERGSYNSPLHF. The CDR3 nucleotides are TGTGCCAGCAGTTACGAGAGGGGATCCTATAATTCACCCCTCCACTTT.

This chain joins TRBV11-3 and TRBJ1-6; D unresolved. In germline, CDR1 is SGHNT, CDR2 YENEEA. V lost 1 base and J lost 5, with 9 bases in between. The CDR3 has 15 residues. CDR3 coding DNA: TGTGCCAGCAGCTTAGGGGGAGGAGATAATTCACCCCTCCACTTT. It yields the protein CASSLGGGDNSPLHF.

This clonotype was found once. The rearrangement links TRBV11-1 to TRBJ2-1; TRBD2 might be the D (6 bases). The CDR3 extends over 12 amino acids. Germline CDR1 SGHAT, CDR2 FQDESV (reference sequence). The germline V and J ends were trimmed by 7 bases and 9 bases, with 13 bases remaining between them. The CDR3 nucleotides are TGTGCCAGCACCCAAATCGGGGGTGAGCAGTTCTTC. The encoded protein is CASTQIGGEQFF.

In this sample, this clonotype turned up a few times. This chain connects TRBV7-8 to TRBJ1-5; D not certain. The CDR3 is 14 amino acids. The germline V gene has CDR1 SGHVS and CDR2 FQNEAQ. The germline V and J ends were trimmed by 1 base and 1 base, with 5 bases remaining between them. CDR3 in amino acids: CASSLVFSNQPQHF. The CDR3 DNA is TGTGCCAGCAGCTTAGTCTTCAGCAATCAGCCCCAGCATTTT.

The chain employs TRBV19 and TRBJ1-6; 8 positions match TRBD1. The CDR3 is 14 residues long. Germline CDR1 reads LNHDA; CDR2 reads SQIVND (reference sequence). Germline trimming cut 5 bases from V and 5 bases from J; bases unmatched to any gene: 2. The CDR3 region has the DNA TGTGCCAGTAGTTCGGGACAGGATAATTCACCCCTCCACTTT. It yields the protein CASSSGQDNSPLHF.

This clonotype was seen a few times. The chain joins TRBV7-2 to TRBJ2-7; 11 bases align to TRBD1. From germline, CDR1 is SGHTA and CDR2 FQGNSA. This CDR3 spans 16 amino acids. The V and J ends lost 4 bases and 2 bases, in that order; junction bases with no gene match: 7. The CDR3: CASSSRPGQGAYEQYF. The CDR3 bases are TGTGCCAGCAGCTCACGACCGGGACAGGGGGCCTACGAGCAGTACTTC.

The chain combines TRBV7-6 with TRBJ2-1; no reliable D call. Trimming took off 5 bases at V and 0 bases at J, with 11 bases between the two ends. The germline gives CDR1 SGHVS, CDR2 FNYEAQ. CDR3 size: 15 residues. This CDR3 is CASSGRLSSYNEQFF. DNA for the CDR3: TGTGCCAGCAGCGGACGACTGAGCTCCTACAATGAGCAGTTCTTC.

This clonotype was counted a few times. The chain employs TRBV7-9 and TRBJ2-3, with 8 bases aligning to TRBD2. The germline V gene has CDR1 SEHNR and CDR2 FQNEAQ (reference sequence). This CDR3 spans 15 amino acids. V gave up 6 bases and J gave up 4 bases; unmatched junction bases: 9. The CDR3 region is CASRSSGSPSDTQYF. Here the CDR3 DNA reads TGTGCCAGCAGATCGAGCGGGAGTCCCTCAGATACGCAGTATTTT. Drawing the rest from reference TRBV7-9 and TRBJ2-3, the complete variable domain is DTGVSQNPRHKITKRGQNVTFRCDPISEHNRLYWYRQTLGQGPEFLTYFQNEAQLEKSRLLSDRFSAERPKGSFSTLEIQRTEQGDSAMYLCASRSSGSPSDTQYFGPGTRLTVL.

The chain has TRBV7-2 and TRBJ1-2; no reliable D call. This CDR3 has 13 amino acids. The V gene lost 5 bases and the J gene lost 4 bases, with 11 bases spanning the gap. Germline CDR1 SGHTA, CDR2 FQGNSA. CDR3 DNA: TGTGCCAGCAGCCTGTCCCGAATCTATGGCTACACCTTC. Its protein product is CASSLSRIYGYTF.